Listed below are T cell receptor beta chains from one sample, sequenced in a study of spatial heterogeneity in lung cancer. One entry per CDR3 protein, called by TCRdb with MiXCR from the 5' RACE reads. The sample shows about 23,000 distinct CDR3 sequences, about 5.1% of them seen only once. Sequencing was performed on PBMCs, taken at surgery. Source of these receptors: a male donor with early-stage non-small cell lung cancer. Each CDR3 is given with its conserved first and last residue. A D gene is named only where the DNA matches it firmly. Expanded clones are given a class, and other clones once, few, many or no size at all.

V gene	D gene	J gene	clone size	CDR3 protein	CDR3 DNA
TRBV24-1	TRBD1	TRBJ2-1	many	CATSSRDRGDEQFF	TGTGCCACCAGCTCTCGAGACAGGGGCGATGAGCAGTTCTTC
TRBV6-2/TRBV6-3	.	TRBJ1-1	many	CASRGAGLNTEAFF	TGTGCCAGCAGAGGGGCAGGGCTGAACACTGAAGCTTTCTTT
TRBV27	.	TRBJ2-1	many	CASSLVRGNEQFF	TGTGCCAGCAGTTTAGTTAGGGGCAATGAGCAGTTCTTC
TRBV20-1	.	TRBJ1-4	many	CSAQSPTNEKLFF	TGCAGTGCTCAGAGCCCAACTAATGAAAAACTGTTTTTT
TRBV20-1	.	TRBJ2-1	.	CSAPDLGDNEQFF	TGCAGTGCTCCAGACCTAGGCGACAATGAGCAGTTCTTC
TRBV11-2	.	TRBJ1-3	many	CASSPDRLYSGNTIYF	TGTGCCAGCAGCCCCGACCGACTTTACTCTGGAAACACCATATATTTT
TRBV9	.	TRBJ2-3	medium-sized	CASSVALGTGTSTDTQYF	TGTGCCAGCAGCGTAGCGCTGGGGACTGGCACTAGCACAGATACGCAGTATTTT
TRBV12-3/TRBV12-4	.	TRBJ2-2	many	CASTWAAVTGELFF	TGTGCCAGCACGTGGGCAGCCGTCACCGGGGAGCTGTTTTTT
TRBV10-2	.	TRBJ2-2	many	CASGGLGEGASETTGELFF	TGCGCCAGCGGCGGGCTAGGGGAAGGGGCTAGCGAGACAACCGGGGAGCTGTTTTTT
TRBV7-9	.	TRBJ2-5	medium-sized	CASSPGGREETQYF	TGTGCCAGCAGCCCCGGGGGGCGAGAGGAGACCCAGTACTTC
TRBV6-6	.	TRBJ2-6	many	CASRPDSVSGANVLTF	TGTGCCAGCAGGCCAGACAGCGTCTCTGGGGCCAACGTCCTGACTTTC
TRBV20-1	TRBD1	TRBJ2-6	many	CSANPTGGAGANVLTF	TGCAGTGCTAACCCAACAGGGGGCGCTGGGGCCAACGTCCTGACTTTC
TRBV4-1	TRBD1	TRBJ2-7	many	CASRGQSSYEQYF	TGCGCCAGCAGGGGACAGAGCTCCTACGAGCAGTACTTC
TRBV5-1	TRBD1	TRBJ2-5	many	CASSLSDRGKTQYF	TGCGCCAGCAGCTTGTCAGACAGGGGAAAGACCCAGTACTTC
TRBV19	TRBD1	TRBJ1-2	many	CASSIGTGGAVGYTF	TGTGCCAGTAGTATCGGGACAGGGGGCGCGGTTGGCTACACCTTC
TRBV20-1	.	TRBJ2-1	many	CSAPTYGSSYNEQFF	TGCAGTGCTCCTACGTACGGGAGCTCCTACAATGAGCAGTTCTTC
TRBV29-1	.	TRBJ2-1	many	CSVDRSPYNEQFF	TGCAGCGTTGATAGAAGTCCTTACAATGAGCAGTTCTTC
TRBV29-1	TRBD2	TRBJ2-7	many	CSVARGSGSTEQYF	TGCAGCGTTGCCCGGGGTAGCGGGAGCACAGAGCAGTACTTC
TRBV28	.	TRBJ1-5	many	CASSFGYQPQHF	TGTGCCAGCAGTTTTGGGTATCAGCCCCAGCATTTT
TRBV28	.	TRBJ2-3	many	CASSNHETDTQYF	TGTGCCAGCAGTAACCACGAAACCGATACGCAGTATTTT
TRBV12-3/TRBV12-4	TRBD1	TRBJ1-1	many	CASRPGQSHIKAFF	TGTGCCAGCAGACCGGGACAGTCTCACATTAAAGCTTTCTTT
TRBV3-1	TRBD1	TRBJ2-4	many	CASGTGGIQYF	TGTGCCAGCGGGACAGGGGGCATTCAGTACTTC
TRBV7-8	TRBD2	TRBJ2-1	many	CASSRGTSGRVGEQFF	TGTGCCAGCAGCAGAGGGACTAGCGGGAGAGTCGGTGAGCAGTTCTTC
TRBV6-1	.	TRBJ1-1	many	CASSEVVAAPEAFF	TGTGCCAGCAGTGAAGTGGTGGCAGCTCCTGAAGCTTTCTTT
TRBV6-1	TRBD1	TRBJ1-5	many	CASSDIGTGLRPQHF	TGTGCCAGCAGTGATATAGGGACAGGCCTAAGGCCCCAGCATTTT
TRBV24-1	.	TRBJ2-3	many	CATSEGGWDTQYF	TGTGCCACCAGTGAGGGCGGCTGGGATACGCAGTATTTT